These 6 T cell receptor beta chains were all obtained from the same sample, sequenced in a study of beta chain features in type 1 diabetes (dated by TCRdb to 2017 to 2018). What the study reported, not specific to this receptor: In all four CD4+ subsets, TCRB CDR3 length was moderately but significantly shorter in type 1 diabetes patients.

Library generation was performed with the immunoSEQ multiplex PCR assay. The entire isolated RNA was reverse transcribed using the High Capacity cDNA Reverse Transcription Kit, and thus expressed TCRB transcripts were sequenced. This immuneACCESS table, as held by TCRdb, lists in-frame sequences with V and J called but not all clones. Of the missing ones, under half trace to an unresolved V gene in checked studies; the others have no known cause. The sample includes some 290,000 clones, with about 13% observed a single time. The ten largest clones take up 0.017% of the sample. No cognate antigen is known for these TCRs. Sample: naive CD4+ T cells from blood. The cell subset or site label here, explained by the study, means: true naive CD4+ T cells. Every receptor here comes from a man younger than 40 with type 1 diabetes.

This clone appeared a few times. The CDR3 DNA reads TGCGCCAGCAGCTTGGCGACAAGGCAGGCACAAGAGACCCAGTACTTC. It specifies CASSLATRQAQETQYF. This chain connects TRBV5-1 to TRBJ2-5; D remains unclear. Germline CDR1 is SGHRS and CDR2 is YFSETQ. The length of the CDR3 is 16 residues. Trimming removed 0 bases at V and 2 bases at J, with 14 bases between.

The chain carries TRBV28 and TRBJ2-3; 10 bases agree with TRBD1. Trimming removed 6 bases from V and 4 bases from J; junction bases left unmatched: 10. The germline V gene has CDR1 MDHEN and CDR2 SYDVKM. The CDR3 totals 16 residues. CDR3 nucleotide sequence: TGTGCCAGCAGCCTTTGGGGACAGGGGTCAGCAGATACGCAGTATTTT. Amino acids: CASSLWGQGSADTQYF. The full variable domain, its missing parts supplied by reference TRBV28 and TRBJ2-3, is DVKVTQSSRYLVKRTGEKVFLECVQDMDHENMFWYRQDPGLGLRLIYFSYDVKMKEKGDIPEGYSVSREKKERFSLILESASTNQTSMYLCASSLWGQGSADTQYFGPGTRLTVL.

The chain is built from TRBV11-1 and TRBJ2-1, with D uncertain. V was trimmed by 1 base and J by 3 bases, leaving 10 bases between them. CDR1 is SGHAT and CDR2 is FQDESV in the germline V gene (reference sequence). This CDR3 is built from 15 residues. CDR3 nucleotides: TGTGCCAGCAGCTTAGACCGACAAGACTACAATGAGCAGTTCTTC. Protein product: CASSLDRQDYNEQFF.

The sample holds a few counts of this clone. V usage is TRBV27 and J usage is TRBJ1-1; TRBD1 matches 7 bases. Unmatched junction bases numbered 5, after V lost 9 bases and J lost 1 base. This CDR3 comprises 13 residues. CDR1 MNHEY and CDR2 SMNVEV come from the germline V gene (reference sequence). The CDR3 coding sequence is TGTGCCAGTAACAGGGGAGGGAACACTGAAGCTTTCTTT. This gives the protein CASNRGGNTEAFF.

This rearrangement joins TRBV19 to TRBJ2-1; 7 bases line up with TRBD2. With 6 bases clipped from V and 8 bases from J, the junction kept 13 bases outside the gene matches. Germline V gene data show CDR1 as LNHDA and CDR2 as SQIVND (reference sequence). The CDR3 is 15 amino acids. The CDR3 is CASSPRRTSRDEQFF. The CDR3 nucleotides are TGTGCCAGTAGCCCCCGGAGGACTAGTCGCGATGAGCAGTTCTTC.

This clone was found a few times. The gene calls are TRBV6-5 and TRBJ2-5, with a weak D call TRBD2 (5 bases). CDR3 length equals 13 residues. V gave up 5 bases and J gave up 4 bases, with 11 bases separating them. Germline assignment: CDR1 MNHEY and CDR2 SVGAGI. Written as DNA, the CDR3 is TGTGCCAGCAGTCCACTAGTGCCAGAGACCCAGTACTTC. It is translated as CASSPLVPETQYF.